The sequence of this T cell receptor (beta chain) was determined in a study of CD8 T cells in ankylosing spondylitis. In its sample, this clonotype was seen many times. Its antigen is undetermined. In TCRdb, the 5' RACE reads were re-called with MiXCR into one record per CDR3 protein. The table has fewer than 250,000 distinct CDR3 sequences, roughly 10% seen once. Overall study findings and caveats: Earlier authors reported some of these motif variants in reactive arthritis synovial fluid and blood.

This CDR3 contains 15 residues. The germline V gene encodes CDR1 SGHTA and CDR2 FQGNSA. J gave up 2 bases and V 4 bases, and 8 bases lay outside the gene matches. Sequenced input: blood, either unsorted or a sorted T cell fraction (not recorded which). This clonotype was obtained from a male donor with ankylosing spondylitis or in good health (not recorded which). The chain uses TRBV7-2 and TRBJ2-7; 7 bases line up with TRBD2. The CDR3 nucleotides read TGTGCCAGCAGCTCCCGAGCGGGGAAGCCCTACGAGCAGTACTTC. This encodes CASSSRAGKPYEQYF.